Reported below is one T cell receptor beta chain. Its antigen is unknown. No clone much larger than this one lies a single base away; base qualities are absent. These data originate in a study of blood T cell repertoires in COVID-19 (dated by TCRdb to about 2020). Regarding the complete study: Samples covering the acute and convalescent phases of COVID-19 were provided by collaborators in the United States, Italy and Spain. Sample metadata almost always included a de-identified subject ID, COVID-19 status, age in years and sex. A freely available public database, intended as a resource for researchers studying the immune response to SARS-CoV-2, is where the repertoires were released. The prospective study material was composed of cDNA or gDNA derived from T cells, B-cell-depleted T cells, or PBMCs. Samples came from the ongoing ImmuneRACE study (first 160 participants) plus 1,254 subjects from 6 global collaborators. Subjects who had been exposed to COVID-19, were actively infected with it, or had recovered from it provided the deeply sampled blood TCRbeta repertoires that made up the dataset. HLA class I and class II types, where available, came from metadata supplied by the sample provider rather than from assay-based typing.

What the research found in general, with its limitations: Clinical and demographic metadata were provided uncurated, with the amount varying by source and participant.

Another Seattle source contributed samples from volunteer blood donors who had recovered from COVID-19. Each collaborating institution followed its own protocols to collect whole blood in K2EDTA tubes. Collaborator samples were shipped for TCRbeta analysis as frozen whole blood, isolated PBMCs, or DNA extracted from either sample type. TCRbeta CDR3 regions were amplified from genomic DNA using the immunoSEQ Assay, a bias-controlled multiplex PCR. As for how the authors treated the data: The number of nucleated cells in each sample was estimated by amplification of reference gene primers within the assay. To quantify the absolute abundance of each unique TCRbeta CDR3 rearrangement, sequence reads were collapsed and filtered. For each sample, productive Simpson clonality was calculated as the square root of Simpson's diversity index over productive rearrangements. TCRdb took over this immuneACCESS table, retaining in-frame rearrangements with V and J assigned. Such tables are incomplete; in checked studies, under half of the missing clones stem from an unresolved V gene, and the remainder is unexplained. V and J calls and clone size are copied from that table; D and trimming were computed from the DNA. Here the sample has about 260,000 clones; more than 75% occur a single time. Of the sample, more than 1.3% falls within the top ten clones.

From the cysteine up to the phenylalanine, the CDR3 has a length of 14 residues. The CDR3 DNA has 42 bases and is translated from base 1. Cut back by 7 bases and 4 bases, the V and J ends lie 19 bases apart. CDR1 and CDR2 are drawn from the germline V gene: SQVTM, ANQGSEA. What was sequenced was peripheral blood. The TCR originated in a woman aged 35 to 49 who had recovered from COVID-19. This chain is built from TRBV29-1 and TRBJ1-2; D gene: possibly TRBD1, on 6 matching bases. For the CDR3, the sequence is CSAPYPQGPYGYTF. The bases read TGCAGCGCCCCATACCCCCAGGGGCCCTATGGCTACACCTTC.